This TCR beta chain was observed in a study of human T cells and chemical hapten exposure. About the study: Yields of TCR per sample differed, chiefly owing to small differences in pooled library volume.

Time point given: healthy volunteer bleed at 6 weeks. Extraction of total RNA was performed on unfractionated whole blood. This clonotype was recorded at least ten times. Germline V gene lookup returns CDR1 LGHNA and CDR2 YSLEER. The CDR3 is made up of 14 amino acids. The germline V and J ends were trimmed by 1 base and 2 bases, with 7 bases remaining between them. Authors' analysis steps: There were a median of approximately 88,000 TCRs per sample, with a range from roughly 20,000 to 750,000. TCRdb reprocessed the RACE reads with MiXCR, giving one entry per CDR3 protein. The V and J calls and clone size are TCRdb's, not the authors'. The sample yields 70,000 to 95,000 distinct CDR3 sequences, about 8.6% seen once.

This receptor was identified in a female donor in good health. Some clones in this sample may be carry-over from other donors' samples. The specimen was whole blood. The chain links TRBV4-3 to TRBJ2-3; D may be TRBD2 (5 bases). Here the CDR3 reads CASSQGAATDTQYF. The CDR3 region has the DNA TGCGCCAGCAGCCAAGGAGCGGCCACAGATACGCAGTATTTT.